A selection of T cell receptor beta chains follows, all from one sample in a study of blood T cell repertoires in COVID-19. Assay used: immunoSEQ multiplex PCR; TCRdb lists only in-frame clones, some missing. The sample yields 150,000 to 200,000 clones, 65% to 80% seen once. Sequencing was done on a sample of peripheral blood. These receptors were collected from a man in his 60s with acute or convalescent COVID-19. Each CDR3 is given with its conserved first and last residue. A D gene is named only where the DNA matches it firmly. Size is stated for part of the rows, as once, few or many counts, or as a class when the clone is expanded.

clone_size	v_call	j_call	cdr3_length	d_call	cdr3_nt	cdr3_aa
NA	TRBV7-9	TRBJ2-6	18	TRBD1	TGTGCCAGCAGCTTAGTGGGACAGGTCCACTCTGGGGCCAACGTCCTGACTTTC	CASSLVGQVHSGANVLTF
NA	TRBV2	TRBJ1-1	13	TRBD1	TGTGCCAGCAGGGCTACAGGGGTGGGAGAAGCTTTCTTT	CASRATGVGEAFF
once	TRBV12-5	TRBJ1-5	13	TRBD1	TGTGCTAGTGGCTTGGACAGGGACCAGCCCCAGCATTTT	CASGLDRDQPQHF
NA	TRBV6-2/TRBV6-3	TRBJ2-3	15	NA	TGTGCCAGCAGTTACCGGGACTTCAACACAGATACGCAGTATTTT	CASSYRDFNTDTQYF
NA	TRBV18	TRBJ1-2	12	NA	TGTGCCAGCTCACCCCTTCAGGGCGGTTACACCTTC	CASSPLQGGYTF
NA	TRBV19	TRBJ2-7	14	TRBD2	TGTGCCAGTAGTACGGGAGGGGCCTCCTACGAGCAGTACTTC	CASSTGGASYEQYF
few	TRBV24-1	TRBJ1-2	14	TRBD1	TGTGCCACCAGTGACCTAACCACAGGGGCCGGCTACACCTTC	CATSDLTTGAGYTF
NA	TRBV24-1	TRBJ2-5	14	TRBD2	TGTGCCACCAGTGACAAAATGGGGGGGGAGACCCAGTACTTC	CATSDKMGGETQYF
NA	TRBV7-3	TRBJ2-3	14	NA	TGTGCCAGCAGTCGGGTCGGAAGCACAGATACGCAGTATTTT	CASSRVGSTDTQYF
NA	TRBV5-1	TRBJ2-7	13	NA	TGCGCCAGCAGCGAGCAGCAGGGGTACGAGCAGTACTTC	CASSEQQGYEQYF
NA	TRBV11-2	TRBJ2-1	17	TRBD2	TGTGCCAGCAGGCCCGGGACTAGCGGGGGGGTTTTGGCTGAGCAGTTCTTC	CASRPGTSGGVLAEQFF
NA	TRBV12-3/TRBV12-4	TRBJ2-7	11	NA	TGTGCCAGCAGTAGGGGCTACGAGCAGTACTTC	CASSRGYEQYF
NA	TRBV12-3/TRBV12-4	TRBJ1-1	12	NA	TGTGCCAGCAGCCCCTTGGAGGCTGAAGCTTTCTTT	CASSPLEAEAFF
NA	TRBV4-1	TRBJ2-2	15	TRBD1	TGCGCCAGCAGCCGAGGACAGGGCCTATCCGGGGAGCTGTTTTTT	CASSRGQGLSGELFF
NA	TRBV19	TRBJ1-2	13	NA	TGTGCCAGTAGTGTAGACGCTAACTATGGCTACACCTTC	CASSVDANYGYTF
once	TRBV7-3	TRBJ2-5	16	NA	TGTGCCAGCAGCTTTGGGAGTAGGGCTGCGCAAGAGACCCAGTACTTC	CASSFGSRAAQETQYF
NA	TRBV5-8	TRBJ2-7	14	TRBD1	TGTGCCAGCAGCTTCGGGACAGGGGCCTACGAGCAGTACTTC	CASSFGTGAYEQYF
NA	TRBV7-8	TRBJ1-5	16	NA	TGTGCCAGCAGCTTAGGAAACGGGGGGCATCATCAGCCCCAGCATTTT	CASSLGNGGHHQPQHF
NA	TRBV6-5	TRBJ1-2	14	NA	TGTGCCAGCAGTTACTCGGGCCAGGGCGATGGCTACACCTTC	CASSYSGQGDGYTF
once	TRBV6-5	TRBJ1-6	13	TRBD1	TGTGCCAGCAGAGGGGGCGGTAATTCACCCCTCCACTTT	CASRGGGNSPLHF
NA	TRBV20-1	TRBJ1-2	14	TRBD1	TGCAGTGCTAGTAAATATGAGGGGGCGGTAGGCTACACCTTC	CSASKYEGAVGYTF
NA	TRBV2	TRBJ2-3	16	TRBD2	TGTGCCAGCAGTGGTACTAGCGGCTTAAGCACAGATACGCAGTATTTT	CASSGTSGLSTDTQYF
NA	TRBV19	TRBJ1-5	14	TRBD1	TGTGCCAGTAACCCGGGACAGGGGTATCAGCCCCAGCATTTT	CASNPGQGYQPQHF
NA	TRBV7-9	TRBJ1-1	15	NA	TGTGCCAGCAGCTTGCTCAGGGAGGTAAACACTGAAGCTTTCTTT	CASSLLREVNTEAFF
NA	TRBV6-1	TRBJ2-3	14	NA	TGTGCCAGCAGTGAAGGGCCAGGCACAGATACGCAGTATTTT	CASSEGPGTDTQYF
NA	TRBV6-2/TRBV6-3	TRBJ1-5	20	TRBD1	TGTGCCAGCAGTTACGAATCCCATAACCCACAGGGGCCCTACAATCAGCCCCAGCATTTT	CASSYESHNPQGPYNQPQHF